The 32 T cell receptor beta chains given below trace back to one sample, sequenced in a study of T cells in Graves' hyperthyroidism and ophthalmopathy. TCR beta CDR3 sequences were amplified from RNA transcripts. Primed by the HTBI set, a first-round RT-PCR was run on the TCR CDR3. A single record per CDR3 protein comes from TCRdb applying MiXCR to the multiplex PCR reads. The sample has hundreds of thousands of distinct CDR3 sequences, roughly 20% seen once; the top ten hold around 17%. Sequencing used blood. Source of these receptors: a woman in her fifties or sixties with Graves' hyperthyroidism that later progressed to Graves' ophthalmopathy.

The chain couples TRBV18 to TRBJ1-2; D not resolved. Germline assignment: CDR1 KGHSH and CDR2 LQKENI. V was shortened by 0 bases and J by 5 bases, with 10 bases between the two germline ends. The CDR3 extends over 14 amino acids. CDR3 sequence: CASSPPNGWYGYTF. The DNA of the CDR3 is TGTGCCAGCTCACCACCGAACGGGTGGTATGGCTACACCTTC.

This rearrangement joins TRBV20-1 to TRBJ2-5, with 9 positions matching TRBD2. CDR1 DFQATT and CDR2 SNEGSKA come from the germline V gene (reference sequence). V trimming: 1 base; J trimming: 7 bases; junction bases outside the gene matches: 7. This CDR3 contains 14 residues. In DNA form, the CDR3 reads TGCAGTGCTAGAGTCCGGGGCGGGGGGGGGACCCAGTACTTC. This translates into CSARVRGGGGTQYF.

This chain connects TRBV6-2 or TRBV6-3 to TRBJ2-5, with D maybe TRBD2 (6 bases). The length of the CDR3 is 14 residues. V was trimmed by 10 bases and J by 9 bases, leaving 24 bases between them. CDR1 is MNHEY and CDR2 is SVGEGT in the germline V gene. DNA of the CDR3: TGTGCCACCGGGGCCTGGGAGTTCGGGGAGGCCCAGTACTTC. It encodes CATGAWEFGEAQYF.

This clonotype was picked up many times. The rearrangement joins TRBV20-1 to TRBJ1-6, with TRBD1 as a possible D gene (6 bases). The CDR3 is 13 residues long. The germline CDR1 and CDR2 sequences are DFQATT and SNEGSKA (reference sequence). V gave up 6 bases and J gave up 8 bases, with 14 bases separating them. In DNA form, the CDR3 reads TGCAGTGCAACCGGGACAAGAGATTCACCCCTCCACTTT. Its protein product is CSATGTRDSPLHF.

The chain carries TRBV7-6 and TRBJ1-1; D not resolved. CDR1 and CDR2 (germline): SGHVS, FNYEAQ. The CDR3 is made up of 13 amino acids. Trimming removed 4 bases from V and 4 bases from J, with 10 bases in between. CDR3 nucleotide sequence: TGTGCCAGCAGCTCACTGCGGTCCACTGAAGCTTTCTTT. It encodes CASSSLRSTEAFF.

The table lists this clonotype with many counts. This rearrangement joins TRBV11-2 to TRBJ2-5; 9 bases are shared with TRBD1. Germline V lookup: CDR1 SGHAT, CDR2 FQNNGV. The CDR3 runs to 15 residues. V shed 5 bases, J shed 5 bases, and the junction held 9 bases outside the gene matches. The DNA of the CDR3 is TGTGCCAGCAGCCCCCAGGACAGGGGTGGTGAGACCCAGTACTTC. It is translated as CASSPQDRGGETQYF.

V gene TRBV10-3 combines with J gene TRBJ2-3; 7 nucleotides align to TRBD2. CDR3 size: 14 residues. Per germline, CDR1 ENHRY and CDR2 SYGVKD. Trimming took 10 bases from V and 3 from J; bases not matched to a gene: 10. The CDR3 loop reads CATPGTILTDTQYF. The DNA of the CDR3 is TGTGCCACCCCCGGGACTATTCTTACAGATACGCAGTATTTT.

This clonotype was detected only a few times. The V and J genes are TRBV10-1 and TRBJ1-5; maybe TRBD1 (6 bases). Germline V gives CDR1 WNHNN, CDR2 SYGVQD (reference sequence). Trimming took 9 bases from V and 1 from J, leaving 10 bases between them. The CDR3 sequence is 13 residues long. The CDR3: CARQTGSNQPQHF. In DNA, the CDR3 is TGCGCCAGGCAGACAGGCAGCAATCAGCCCCAGCATTTT.

This clonotype was detected only a few times. V and J are TRBV30 and TRBJ1-3; D remains ambiguous. V gave up 2 bases and J gave up 2 bases, with 25 bases separating them. Germline values: CDR1 GTSNPN, CDR2 SVGIG (reference sequence). This CDR3 is 19 amino acids long. Here the CDR3 DNA reads TGTGCCTGGAGTCTAATTTTCCCGCGTGAAGAGGCCCCTGGAAACACCATATATTTT. It specifies CAWSLIFPREEAPGNTIYF.

This clonotype was detected ten times or more. The chain links TRBV11-2 to TRBJ1-6; perhaps TRBD1 as D (5 bases). Germline-derived CDR1 and CDR2 are SGHAT and FQNNGV. The CDR3 is made up of 16 amino acids. With 5 bases removed from V and 8 bases from J, the gap between germline ends came to 19 bases. The CDR3 region is CASSPIVGQFDSPLHF. CDR3 nucleotides: TGTGCCAGCAGCCCGATAGTGGGGCAGTTTGATTCACCCCTCCACTTT.

The chain recombines TRBV6-1 with TRBJ1-1, with 9 bases lining up with TRBD1. The trim removed 4 bases at V and 3 bases at J, leaving 9 bases unmatched. There are 16 residues in the CDR3. CDR1 is MNHNS and CDR2 is SASEGT in the germline V gene. CDR3 residues: CASSGARQGEDTEAFF. CDR3 DNA: TGTGCCAGCAGTGGCGCAAGACAGGGGGAGGACACTGAAGCTTTCTTT.

The chain is built from TRBV4-1 and TRBJ2-1; 10 bases line up with TRBD1. V gave up 5 bases and J gave up 6 bases; unmatched junction bases: 10. The CDR3 totals 16 residues. The germline gives CDR1 MGHRA, CDR2 YSYEKL. The CDR3 reads CASSSYMTGGPNEQFF. CDR3 DNA sequence: TGCGCCAGCAGCTCCTACATGACAGGGGGCCCCAATGAGCAGTTCTTC.

This clonotype was detected a few times. The chain carries TRBV6-2 or TRBV6-3 and TRBJ1-2, with TRBD1 identical over 9 bases. This CDR3 region has 16 residues. CDR1 MNHEY and CDR2 SVGEGT come from the germline V gene. The junction had 9 bases not matched to a gene; V was cut back by 4 bases and J by 3 bases. CDR3 sequence: CASSSGSGTGYYGYTF. The DNA of the CDR3 is TGTGCCAGCAGTTCCGGGTCCGGGACAGGGTACTATGGCTACACCTTC.

The V gene is TRBV7-3, the J gene TRBJ2-5, with D possibly matching TRBD1 (5 bases). The CDR3 covers 14 residues. V was cut by 4 bases and J by 3 bases, with 12 bases left in between. The germline V gene has CDR1 SGHTA and CDR2 FQGTGA. CDR3 in amino acids: CASSSRVREETQYF. DNA of the CDR3: TGTGCCAGCAGCTCCAGGGTCCGTGAAGAGACCCAGTACTTC.

This clonotype was seen only a few times. The chain joins TRBV6-1 to TRBJ1-2, with TRBD1 as a possible D gene (5 bases). Per germline, CDR1 MNHNS and CDR2 SASEGT. V lost 5 bases to trimming and J lost 8 bases, with 18 bases between them. This CDR3 has 14 residues. This CDR3 is CASSSYFAGSGYTF. CDR3 coding DNA: TGTGCCAGCAGTTCCTATTTCGCAGGGAGCGGCTACACCTTC.

The chain employs TRBV19 and TRBJ1-5, with D perhaps matching TRBD1 (5 bases). Germline-derived CDR1 and CDR2 are LNHDA and SQIVND (reference sequence). V lost 5 bases, J lost 0 bases, and 14 bases lay in between. The CDR3 contains 16 residues. In nucleotides, the CDR3 is TGTGCCAGTAGTGCCCTGGACAATTATAGCAATCAGCCCCAGCATTTT. It specifies CASSALDNYSNQPQHF.

This rearrangement joins TRBV5-6 to TRBJ2-2, with a tentative D call TRBD2 (5 bases). Per the germline V gene, CDR1 is SGHDT and CDR2 is YYEEEE. The CDR3 totals 13 residues. Trimming cost V 5 bases and J 8 bases, with 13 bases left between them. In DNA form, the CDR3 reads TGTGCCAGCAGTTCAACGGGAATTGGGGAGCTGTTTTTT. Translation: CASSSTGIGELFF.

This clonotype came up many times. The V call is TRBV3-1, the J call TRBJ1-1; no firm D call. The CDR3 covers 13 residues. Germline lookup yields CDR1 LGHDT and CDR2 YNNKEL (reference sequence). V lost 4 bases and J 2 bases, leaving 8 bases between the germline ends. The CDR3 sequence: CASSRNTNTEAFF. The CDR3 coding sequence is TGTGCCAGCAGCCGGAACACTAACACTGAAGCTTTCTTT. The complete variable domain, with remaining parts taken from reference TRBV3-1 and TRBJ1-1, reads DTAVSQTPKYLVTQMGNDKSIKCEQNLGHDTMYWYKQDSKKFLKIMFSYNNKELIINETVPNRFSPKSPDKAHLNLHINSLELGDSAVYFCASSRNTNTEAFFGQGTRLTVV.

The sample holds a few counts of this clonotype. The genes are TRBV6-4 and TRBJ1-2; no definite D call. V gave up 2 bases and J gave up 6 bases, with 10 bases separating them. Germline V gene sequence: CDR1 MRHNA, CDR2 SNTAGT. The CDR3 loop spans 13 amino acids. The CDR3 here is CASSDEQHHGYTF. CDR3 nucleotides: TGTGCCAGCAGTGACGAGCAGCACCATGGCTACACCTTC.

This clonotype occurred many times. This chain joins TRBV3-1 and TRBJ2-7; the D call may be TRBD1 or TRBD2 (5 bases each). CDR3 length: 15 amino acids. Deletions cut 1 base from V and 0 bases from J, with 10 bases between. Germline V gene lookup returns CDR1 LGHDT and CDR2 YNNKEL (reference sequence). The CDR3 nucleotides read TGTGCCAGCAGCCAAGGACGGGGCGGCTCCTACGAGCAGTACTTC. Protein product: CASSQGRGGSYEQYF.

For this clonotype: A read error may explain this, as a much larger clone is one base away. The chain has TRBV2 and TRBJ1-4; D call uncertain. V was cut by 10 bases and J by 8 bases, with 11 bases left in between. This CDR3 spans 11 amino acids. CDR1 SNHLY and CDR2 FYNNEI come from the germline V gene. The CDR3: CANNYQEKLFF. The DNA for the CDR3 is TGTGCCAACAACTACCAGGAAAAACTGTTTTTT.

The chain is built from TRBV3-1 and TRBJ1-2, with D possibly being TRBD1 (6 bases). Looked up from germline, CDR1 is LGHDT and CDR2 is YNNKEL (reference sequence). This CDR3 spans 14 amino acids. V shed 6 bases and J shed 2 bases, with 13 bases lying between them. CDR3 amino acids: CASSRTDSNYGYTF. In DNA, the CDR3 is TGTGCCAGCAGTCGGACAGACTCGAACTATGGCTACACCTTC.

This sequence joins TRBV20-1 and TRBJ2-5; 7 bases align to TRBD1. The CDR3 is 11 amino acids. Germline CDR1 DFQATT, CDR2 SNEGSKA (reference sequence). J lost 3 bases, V lost 7 bases, and 2 bases had no gene match. The CDR3: CSGTGKETQYF. The CDR3 DNA follows: TGCAGTGGGACAGGAAAAGAGACCCAGTACTTC.

This clonotype was counted between two and nine times. The rearrangement joins TRBV18 to TRBJ1-1; weak D call: TRBD1 (6 bases). Between the trimmed V and J ends, which lost 6 bases and 3 bases, there was a span of 14 bases. Germline loops: CDR1 KGHSH, CDR2 LQKENI. The CDR3 extends over 14 amino acids. The CDR3 loop reads CASSQSGAYTEAFF. The CDR3 DNA is TGTGCCAGCTCCCAGTCAGGGGCCTACACTGAAGCTTTCTTT.

Note on this clonotype: A clone one base away is much larger, so this may be a read error. The genes are TRBV11-2 and TRBJ1-1; D is ambiguous. Trimming removed 5 bases from V and 8 bases from J, with 12 bases in between. Germline V gives CDR1 SGHAT, CDR2 FQNNGV. This CDR3 contains 12 residues. The DNA of the CDR3 is TGTGCCAGCAGCCCGAGCCCACCCGAAGCTTTCTTT. Its protein product is CASSPSPPEAFF.

The chain has TRBV6-1 and TRBJ2-7; D not resolved. The CDR3 extends over 15 amino acids. Trimming stripped 6 bases from V and 3 bases from J, with 18 bases between. Germline V gene sequence: CDR1 MNHNS, CDR2 SASEGT. CDR3 sequence: CASSPVGSSVYEQYF. DNA of the CDR3: TGTGCCAGCAGCCCGGTTGGGTCCTCAGTCTACGAGCAGTACTTC.

This chain uses TRBV7-9 with TRBJ1-2, with 7 bases identical to TRBD1. The CDR3 sequence is 19 residues long. The germline V gene encodes CDR1 SEHNR and CDR2 FQNEAQ (reference sequence). J gave up 0 bases and V 1 base, and 14 bases lay outside the gene matches. This CDR3 is CASSLVAGDSQGSNYGYTF. The CDR3 DNA reads as TGTGCCAGCAGCTTAGTAGCGGGGGACTCACAGGGGTCTAACTATGGCTACACCTTC.

There are a few counts of this clonotype. The rearrangement links TRBV24-1 to TRBJ2-1; TRBD1 agrees at 10 bases. The V segment lost 1 base and the J segment 4 bases; nucleotides outside the gene matches: 3. The V gene's germline CDR1 is KGHDR and CDR2 SFDVKD. This CDR3 contains 16 residues. The CDR3 loop reads CATSDLPDRGYNEQFF. CDR3 coding DNA: TGTGCCACCAGTGATTTACCGGACAGGGGGTACAATGAGCAGTTCTTC.

This clonotype has just a few counts. The rearrangement joins TRBV29-1 to TRBJ1-1; 10 bases are shared with TRBD1. Germline V gene lookup returns CDR1 SQVTM and CDR2 ANQGSEA. CDR3 length: 14 residues. J lost 5 bases, V lost 7 bases, and 10 bases had no gene match. CDR3 loop: CSADRDRGRTEAFF. The CDR3, as DNA: TGCAGCGCCGACCGGGACAGGGGTCGGACTGAAGCTTTCTTT. The variable domain in full, with the rest retrieved from reference TRBV29-1 and TRBJ1-1, is SAVISQKPSRDICQRGTSLTIQCQVDSQVTMMFWYRQQPGQSLTLIATANQGSEATYESGFVIDKFPISRPNLTFSTLTVSNMSPEDSSIYLCSADRDRGRTEAFFGQGTRLTVV.

Worth noting for this clonotype: This may come from a read error, since a much larger clone is one base off. This chain uses TRBV2 with TRBJ2-7; TRBD1 agrees at 8 bases. J lost 3 bases, V lost 8 bases, and 6 bases had no gene match. Germline V gives CDR1 SNHLY, CDR2 FYNNEI. This CDR3 spans 13 amino acids. The CDR3 is CASAEQGVYEQYF. The CDR3 nucleotides are TGTGCCAGCGCCGAACAGGGGGTCTACGAGCAGTACTTC.

This clonotype was counted between two and nine times. The rearrangement links TRBV9 to TRBJ2-1; D is ambiguous. Per the germline V gene, CDR1 is SGDLS and CDR2 is YYNGEE. This CDR3 comprises 15 residues. With 0 bases removed from V and 6 bases from J, the gap between germline ends came to 13 bases. The DNA of the CDR3 is TGTGCCAGCAGCGTAGCGGGCAGGTACCCCAATGAGCAGTTCTTC. Protein product: CASSVAGRYPNEQFF.

The chain has TRBV7-2 and TRBJ1-5; 7 positions match TRBD1. The CDR3 has 14 amino acids. Germline V gene lookup returns CDR1 SGHTA and CDR2 FQGNSA. V lost 10 bases to trimming and J lost 5 bases; unmatched junction nucleotides: 11. In DNA, the CDR3 is TGTGCCACGAATCGACAGGGTAGGGATCAGCCCCAGCATTTT. Amino acid sequence: CATNRQGRDQPQHF.